This entry features one T cell receptor beta chain sequence. Seattle patient enrollment occurred during active infection, with longitudinal follow-up thereafter. Original methodology: It was from reference gene primer amplification that nucleated cell counts were estimated. Only in-frame clones appear in the TCRdb table, and some are missing; sequencing was by immunoSEQ multiplex PCR. D and trimming were read from the DNA, whereas the V and J calls and clone size are those reported in that table. The sample carries about 180,000 clones, 75% to 85% recorded once. Germline CDR1 reads MGHRA; CDR2 reads YSYEKL. V gave up 2 bases and J gave up 8 bases, with 10 bases separating them. The CDR3 has 13 amino acids. The entry originates in a study of blood T cell repertoires in COVID-19. Study background: There were acute and convalescent COVID-19 samples, and they came from the United States, Italy and Spain. T cells, B-cell-depleted T cells, or PBMCs provided the cDNA or gDNA that served as material.

The sample comprised peripheral blood. J is TRBJ2-4 and V is TRBV4-1; D is perhaps TRBD1 (6 bases). The receptor was isolated from an older woman with COVID-19, enrolled during active disease. The CDR3 coding sequence is TGCGCCAGCAGCCAAAGCCCAGGGGACATTCAGTACTTC. This codes for CASSQSPGDIQYF.